This T cell receptor (beta chain) was retrieved from a study of blood T cell repertoires in COVID-19 (dated by TCRdb to 2020 to 2022). Study-level background: Collaborator samples came from the United States, Italy and Spain and covered acute and convalescent phases of COVID-19. The prospective study material was composed of cDNA or gDNA derived from T cells, B-cell-depleted T cells, or PBMCs. Deeply sampled blood TCRbeta repertoires from subjects exposed to, actively infected with, or recovered from COVID-19 were included in the dataset. A freely available public database, intended as a resource for researchers studying the immune response to SARS-CoV-2, is where the repertoires were released. Samples were obtained from the ongoing ImmuneRACE study (first 160 participants) and from over 1,000 subjects provided by 6 global collaborators. A de-identified subject ID, COVID-19 status, age in years and sex were almost always included in the sample metadata. Where HLA class I and class II types were available, the types were taken from metadata supplied by the sample provider, not from assay-based typing.

Each collaborating institution followed its own protocols to collect whole blood in K2EDTA tubes. For TCRbeta analysis, collaborator samples were shipped as frozen whole blood, as isolated PBMCs, or as DNA extracted from either sample type. The investigation overall reported the following: How much clinical and demographic metadata was included differed by source and by participant, and the metadata was provided uncurated.

With respect to this clone: Its specific antigen is unknown. No qualities accompany the bases; no much larger clone lies one base away.

The immunoSEQ Assay, a bias-controlled multiplex PCR, was used to amplify TCRbeta CDR3 regions from genomic DNA. The published analysis was carried out like this. Nucleated cell counts per sample were estimated from amplification of reference gene primers within the assay. To quantify the absolute abundance of each unique TCRbeta CDR3 rearrangement, sequence reads were collapsed and filtered. For each sample, productive Simpson clonality was calculated by taking the square root of Simpson's diversity index across productive rearrangements. As stored in TCRdb, this immuneACCESS dataset retains in-frame rearrangements with V and J assigned. A fraction of the clones does not appear; measured against another copy, unresolved V genes explain less than half of the discrepancy, and the remainder lacks a known reason. The V and J calls and clone size come from that table; D and trimming were worked out from the DNA. The sample data list approximately 30,000 clones, and 80% to 90% of these were observed just once. The ten largest clones capture 25% of the sample.

The CDR3 measures 14 amino acids from cysteine to phenylalanine. This entry keeps only the CDR3 DNA: 42 bases, framed from base 1. The junction carries 15 bases between V and J, which are trimmed by 5 bases and 8 bases respectively. From a lookup of the germline V gene (reference sequence), CDR1 and CDR2 are SEHNR and FQNEAQ. The sequencing input was peripheral blood. The chain is assembled from TRBV7-9 and TRBJ1-4, with no reliable assignment of the D segment. This sequence originates from a woman of 80 years or more with active or convalescent COVID-19. The CDR3 loop reads CASSPSAEGEKLFF. The bases read TGTGCCAGCAGCCCGTCCGCGGAGGGCGAAAAACTGTTTTTT.